One and the same sample provided the 31 T cell receptor beta chains below, sequenced in a study of prognosis after radiotherapy for stage I lung cancer. CDR3 of TCR beta was amplified from genomic DNA via a two-round multiplex PCR. The first round of PCR was done with primers that matched each TRBV and TRBJ gene. From the multiplex PCR reads, TCRdb called clonotypes with MiXCR, one entry per CDR3 protein. Among about 25,000 distinct CDR3 sequences listed, around 36% were seen once. Here the sequenced sample was PBMCs, taken before or after stereotactic body radiation therapy (not recorded which). The source is a donor of 50 years or more with non-small cell lung cancer.

This clonotype was seen ten or more times. The rearrangement links TRBV20-1 to TRBJ2-3; D possibly matches TRBD1 or TRBD2 (5 bases each). The CDR3 is 15 residues long. CDR1 is DFQATT and CDR2 is SNEGSKA in the germline V gene (reference sequence). Deletions cut 0 bases from V and 1 base from J, with 11 bases between. Here the CDR3 reads CSARDGQGRTDTQYF. CDR3 DNA: TGCAGTGCTAGAGATGGGCAGGGACGCACAGATACGCAGTATTTT.

This clonotype was recorded many times. The gene calls are TRBV19 and TRBJ1-2; D unclear. This CDR3 region has 13 residues. V was shortened by 8 bases and J by 2 bases, with 12 bases between the two germline ends. Germline CDR1 and CDR2: LNHDA and SQIVND (reference sequence). CDR3 DNA: TGTGCCAGTGGGAGGGCCCGCAACTATGGCTACACCTTC. This encodes CASGRARNYGYTF.

This clonotype appeared many times. The gene calls are TRBV11-2 and TRBJ2-1; 13 nucleotides agree with TRBD2. Germline lookup yields CDR1 SGHAT and CDR2 FQNNGV. The CDR3 has 16 amino acids. The ends lost 5 bases at V and 7 bases at J; junction bases unmatched: 8. CDR3 in amino acids: CASSLPLAGGGNEQFF. In DNA, the CDR3 is TGTGCCAGCAGCCTGCCACTAGCGGGAGGGGGTAATGAGCAGTTCTTC. The complete variable domain, with remaining parts taken from reference TRBV11-2 and TRBJ2-1, reads EAGVAQSPRYKIIEKRQSVAFWCNPISGHATLYWYQQILGQGPKLLIQFQNNGVVDDSQLPKDRFSAERLKGVDSTLKIQPAKLEDSAVYLCASSLPLAGGGNEQFFGPGTRLTVL.

Details on this clonotype: This could be a read error, since a much larger clone is one nucleotide away. This chain links TRBV3-1 with TRBJ1-1; D is uncertain. The CDR3 consists of 13 residues. Trimming took off 1 base at V and 10 bases at J, with 13 bases between the two ends. Germline CDR1 and CDR2: LGHDT and YNNKEL (reference sequence). CDR3 in DNA: TGTGCCAGCAGCCAAGGGCGGTGTTTGGTAGCTTTCTTT. This gives the protein CASSQGRCLVAFF.

This clonotype was seen only a few times. V and J are TRBV10-3 and TRBJ2-2; D tentatively reads TRBD1 or TRBD2 (5 bases each). The V and J ends lost 7 bases and 1 base respectively, with 16 bases between them. This CDR3 is built from 16 residues. The germline CDR1 and CDR2 sequences are ENHRY and SYGVKD. The CDR3 DNA reads TGTGCCATCACCCTCAGGGACGATCAGAACACCGGGGAGCTGTTTTTT. This sequence encodes CAITLRDDQNTGELFF.

This clonotype was recorded at least ten times. The chain has TRBV5-6 and TRBJ1-2, with D possibly matching TRBD1 (6 bases). Germline V gene data show CDR1 as SGHDT and CDR2 as YYEEEE. The CDR3 consists of 14 residues. Trimming took off 0 bases at V and 8 bases at J, with 14 bases between the two ends. The CDR3 bases are TGTGCCAGCAGCTTGGTCGGGGGGGCTCGGGGCTACACCTTC. Protein product: CASSLVGGARGYTF.

A word on this clonotype: At one boundary the junction diverges from the germline segment, which might be a read error. The chain recombines TRBV5-1 with TRBJ1-1, with D perhaps TRBD1 (5 bases). Germline CDR1 and CDR2: SGHRS and YFSETQ. The CDR3 length is 15 residues. CDR3 nucleotide sequence: TGTGCCAGCAGCTTGGCCGTCCGTAGGGGCACTGAAGCTTTCTTT. Its translation: CASSLAVRRGTEAFF.

This clonotype was picked up a small number of times. The chain employs TRBV5-1 and TRBJ2-1; 9 positions match TRBD2. Losses at the gene ends were 3 bases for V and 5 bases for J; bases not matched to a gene: 6. CDR3 length: 15 residues. Germline-derived CDR1 and CDR2 are SGHRS and YFSETQ. The CDR3 loop reads CASSWGTSRDNEQFF. CDR3 bases: TGCGCCAGCAGCTGGGGGACTAGCAGGGACAATGAGCAGTTCTTC.

This rearrangement joins TRBV19 to TRBJ1-5; D might be TRBD1 (6 bases). The V end lost 3 bases, the J end lost 1 base, and 13 bases lay between the germline ends. Germline CDR1 is LNHDA and CDR2 is SQIVND (reference sequence). The CDR3 covers 16 residues. The CDR3 DNA reads TGTGCCAGTAGTATTGTAGGGGGTAGGAGCAATCAGCCCCAGCATTTT. Translated, it gives CASSIVGGRSNQPQHF. Combining the CDR3 with reference TRBV19 and TRBJ1-5 gives the whole variable domain DGGITQSPKYLFRKEGQNVTLSCEQNLNHDAMYWYRQDPGQGLRLIYYSQIVNDFQKGDIAEGYSVSREKKESFPLTVTSAQKNPTAFYLCASSIVGGRSNQPQHFGDGTRLSIL.

There are many counts of this clonotype. The chain recombines TRBV9 with TRBJ2-3; D might be TRBD1 (8 bases). The CDR3 extends over 17 amino acids. Germline CDR1 reads SGDLS; CDR2 reads YYNGEE. V was shortened by 0 bases and J by 1 base, with 15 bases between the two germline ends. The CDR3 region is CASSVALTGGGTDTQYF. The CDR3 DNA is TGTGCCAGCAGCGTAGCTTTAACAGGGGGGGGCACAGATACGCAGTATTTT.

This clonotype was detected a few times. This chain links TRBV5-1 with TRBJ2-4; 7 bases are shared with TRBD1. Looked up from germline, CDR1 is SGHRS and CDR2 is YFSETQ. Unmatched junction bases numbered 4, after V lost 3 bases and J lost 1 base. There are 15 residues in the CDR3. CDR3 amino acids: CASSSNRGAKNIQYF. Written as DNA, the CDR3 is TGCGCCAGCAGCTCTAACAGGGGCGCCAAAAACATTCAGTACTTC.

This clonotype was detected ten times or more. CDR3 sequence reads: CASSFFGETQYF. CDR3 nucleotide sequence: TGTGCCAGCAGCTTCTTCGGAGAGACCCAGTACTTC. The chain employs TRBV11-2 and TRBJ2-5; D gene unclear. This CDR3 is built from 12 residues. The germline V gene has CDR1 SGHAT and CDR2 FQNNGV. Trimming pared 3 bases from V and 4 bases from J, leaving 6 bases between.

Remarks on this clonotype: No conserved phenylalanine or tryptophan is present at the end of the CDR3, so a read error is the likely explanation. The rearrangement uses TRBV6-2 or TRBV6-3 and TRBJ2-2, with D tentatively TRBD2 (6 bases). Germline CDR1 reads MNHEY; CDR2 reads SVGEGT. The CDR3 runs to 17 residues. The germline V and J ends were trimmed by 5 bases and 6 bases, with 22 bases remaining between them. The CDR3 protein is CASSEVSGGVRAGELFL. The CDR3, as DNA: TGTGCCAGCAGTGAAGTTTCCGGAGGGGTACGAGCCGGGGAGCTGTTTTTA.

This clonotype has at least ten counts. The chain links TRBV24-1 to TRBJ2-1; 8 bases fit TRBD2. CDR1 is KGHDR and CDR2 is SFDVKD in the germline V gene. The CDR3 runs 15 residues. Trimming cost V 2 bases and J 7 bases; bases outside gene matches: 6. CDR3 region: CATSDSSGRWNEQFF. The CDR3 DNA is TGTGCCACCAGTGATTCTAGCGGGCGGTGGAATGAGCAGTTCTTC.

As concerns this clonotype: Only one base separates this from a far larger clonotype, so it likely reflects a read error. The rearrangement joins TRBV6-6 to TRBJ2-1; D is perhaps TRBD2 (5 bases). With 7 bases removed from V and 4 bases from J, the gap between germline ends came to 23 bases. This CDR3 region has 17 residues. Germline V gene sequence: CDR1 MNHNY, CDR2 SVGAGI (reference sequence). Here the CDR3 DNA reads TGTGCCAGCACCCCCAACGGGGATGTCACAATTTACAATGAGCAGTTCTTC. Protein: CASTPNGDVTIYNEQFF.

This clonotype was recorded many times. The V and J genes are TRBV10-3 and TRBJ1-2; no clear D gene. Per the germline V gene, CDR1 is ENHRY and CDR2 is SYGVKD. Trimming took off 2 bases at V and 4 bases at J, with 11 bases between the two ends. The CDR3 is 14 amino acids. This CDR3 reads CAISENYGLYGYTF. The CDR3 DNA follows: TGTGCCATCAGTGAGAACTACGGACTCTATGGCTACACCTTC.

Regarding this clonotype: A single base separates this from a much larger clone, so it may be a read error. V usage is TRBV12-3 or TRBV12-4 and J usage is TRBJ2-3; D is unresolved. The CDR3 has 14 residues. The CDR3 DNA reads TGTGCCAGCGGTTTACCACCACACACAGATACGCAGTATTTT. The encoded protein is CASGLPPHTDTQYF.

V is TRBV6-2 or TRBV6-3 and J is TRBJ1-2; TRBD1 matches 8 bases. From germline, CDR1 is MNHEY and CDR2 SVGEGT. The CDR3 has 14 amino acids. CDR3 sequence reads: CVRRGTGGNYGYTF. The CDR3 DNA reads as TGTGTCAGAAGGGGGACAGGCGGAAACTATGGCTACACCTTC.

This clonotype has ten or more counts. This chain uses TRBV7-3 with TRBJ2-1, with 12 bases that match TRBD2. The germline CDR1 and CDR2 sequences are SGHTA and FQGTGA. The CDR3 is 19 residues long. J was trimmed by 2 bases and V by 1 base; bases with no gene match: 9. This chain's CDR3 is CASSLILAGGPSTYNEQFF. The CDR3 DNA reads TGTGCCAGCAGCTTAATCCTAGCGGGAGGGCCTAGCACCTACAATGAGCAGTTCTTC. The full variable domain, in which reference TRBV7-3 and TRBJ2-1 provide the parts outside the CDR3, is GAGVSQTPSNKVTEKGKYVELRCDPISGHTALYWYRQSLGQGPEFLIYFQGTGAADDSGLPNDRFFAVRPEGSVSTLKIQRTERGDSAVYLCASSLILAGGPSTYNEQFFGPGTRLTVL.

This clonotype was seen ten or more times. The chain links TRBV6-2 or TRBV6-3 to TRBJ2-7; the match to TRBD2 covers 8 bases. The CDR3 totals 15 residues. The V and J ends lost 4 bases and 5 bases, in that order; junction bases with no gene match: 10. Germline V gives CDR1 MNHEY, CDR2 SVGEGT. Here the CDR3 reads CASSLTGLVKHEQYF. The CDR3 DNA is TGTGCCAGCAGTTTAACGGGACTAGTTAAGCACGAGCAGTACTTC.

This clonotype was counted a few times. The rearrangement joins TRBV6-1 to TRBJ1-1; D remains ambiguous. The CDR3 length is 13 residues. Germline assignment: CDR1 MNHNS and CDR2 SASEGT. V shed 8 bases and J shed 3 bases, with 13 bases lying between them. DNA for the CDR3: TGTGCCAGCGTAGGAATTAAGGACACTGAAGCTTTCTTT. Translating gives CASVGIKDTEAFF.

About this clonotype: A read error may explain this, as a much larger clone is one base away. This chain connects TRBV5-1 to TRBJ1-5; TRBD1 is a possible D gene (6 bases). The CDR3 totals 15 residues. The ends were cut back, 3 bases at V and 6 bases at J, with 16 bases in the middle. Looked up from germline, CDR1 is SGHRS and CDR2 is YFSETQ. CDR3 protein: CASSWGGQSCQPQHF. In DNA, the CDR3 is TGCGCCAGCAGCTGGGGGGGACAATCATGTCAGCCCCAGCATTTT.

The V gene is TRBV24-1, the J gene TRBJ2-5, with 11 bases fitting TRBD2. From germline, CDR1 is KGHDR and CDR2 SFDVKD. The CDR3 consists of 14 residues. The J segment lost 5 bases and the V segment lost 7 bases, leaving 5 bases of the junction unmatched. Here the CDR3 DNA reads TGTGCCACCAGAGGAACTAGCGGGAGTGAGACCCAGTACTTC. It translates to CATRGTSGSETQYF.

A remark on this clonotype: A far larger clone is one nucleotide away, so this likely arose from a read error. This rearrangement joins TRBV6-1 to TRBJ1-5, with 8 bases that match TRBD1. In germline, CDR1 is MNHNS, CDR2 SASEGT. CDR3 length: 15 residues. The CDR3 loop reads CAGSYGQGSTQPQHF. Written as DNA, the CDR3 is TGTGCCGGCAGTTACGGACAGGGTTCGACTCAGCCCCAGCATTTT.

This chain joins TRBV11-3 and TRBJ2-2; D is possibly TRBD2 (5 bases). The CDR3 contains 15 residues. CDR1 and CDR2 (germline): SGHNT, YENEEA. V gave up 5 bases and J gave up 1 base, with 11 bases separating them. CDR3 nucleotides: TGTGCCAGCAGCCTGAGAGGGCAGAACACCGGGGAGCTGTTTTTT. Its protein is CASSLRGQNTGELFF.

This clonotype has a count of ten or more. The chain employs TRBV11-2 and TRBJ2-1; 12 positions agree with TRBD2. The CDR3 length is 17 residues. Germline loops: CDR1 SGHAT, CDR2 FQNNGV. V shed 1 base, J shed 8 bases, and the junction held 9 bases outside the gene matches. The chain's CDR3 is CASSLGVMASGRDEQFF. The DNA for the CDR3 is TGTGCCAGCAGCTTAGGGGTTATGGCTAGCGGGAGGGATGAGCAGTTCTTC. The variable domain in full, with the rest retrieved from reference TRBV11-2 and TRBJ2-1, is EAGVAQSPRYKIIEKRQSVAFWCNPISGHATLYWYQQILGQGPKLLIQFQNNGVVDDSQLPKDRFSAERLKGVDSTLKIQPAKLEDSAVYLCASSLGVMASGRDEQFFGPGTRLTVL.

The V gene is TRBV4-1, the J gene TRBJ1-5; possibly TRBD1 for D (5 bases). V was trimmed by 0 bases and J by 6 bases, leaving 12 bases between them. Germline V lookup: CDR1 MGHRA, CDR2 YSYEKL. The CDR3 is made up of 15 amino acids. CDR3: CASSQDAGMGQPQHF. The DNA of the CDR3 is TGCGCCAGCAGCCAAGACGCAGGGATGGGTCAGCCCCAGCATTTT.

Comment on this clonotype: A much larger clone is a single base away; this may be a read error. This chain uses TRBV6-2 or TRBV6-3 with TRBJ2-5; 7 bases line up with TRBD2. V was clipped by 8 bases and J by 1 base; unmatched bases: 7. Germline-derived CDR1 and CDR2 are MNHEY and SVGEGT. CDR3 length: 14 amino acids. CDR3 region: CASRWRETQETQYF. CDR3 DNA: TGTGCCAGCCGGTGGCGGGAGACCCAAGAGACCCAGTACTTC.

This clonotype was observed a handful of times. This chain connects TRBV29-1 to TRBJ2-5, with 8 bases lining up with TRBD2. CDR3 length equals 13 residues. The V segment lost 5 bases and the J segment 5 bases; nucleotides outside the gene matches: 7. The V gene's germline CDR1 is SQVTM and CDR2 ANQGSEA. The CDR3 is CSVLPAGVETQYF. CDR3 DNA sequence: TGCAGCGTTCTCCCAGCGGGAGTCGAGACCCAGTACTTC.

V is TRBV4-2 and J is TRBJ2-1; TRBD2 matches 14 bases. Losses at the gene ends were 3 bases for V and 12 bases for J; bases not matched to a gene: 7. The CDR3 extends over 15 amino acids. The germline gives CDR1 LGHNA, CDR2 YNFKEQ. The DNA for the CDR3 is TGTGCCAGCAGCCAGGGGACTAGCGGGAGAAGCGGGCAGTTCTTC. Translating gives CASSQGTSGRSGQFF.

This clonotype was counted a few times. This sequence may be a read error, since a much larger clone differs from it by one base. The chain recombines TRBV29-1 with TRBJ2-2, with D possibly being TRBD2 (5 bases). Germline CDR1 is SQVTM and CDR2 is ANQGSEA. The CDR3 covers 13 residues. V gave up 4 bases and J gave up 7 bases, with 13 bases separating them. The CDR3 loop is CSVGGWAGGELFF. CDR3 sequence (DNA): TGCAGCGTTGGAGGGTGGGCAGGCGGGGAGCTGTTTTTT.